This T cell receptor (beta chain) appears in the sequencing data of a study of cytomegalovirus exposure and HLA in healthy donors. Study results and caveats: Using a false discovery rate of 0.05, a later analysis showed that 16,951 TCR beta sequences were associated with HLA alleles.

Use of 60 Vbeta and 13 Jbeta primers characterized the PCR. Using immunoSEQ multiplex PCR, the repertoire was profiled, and TCRdb retains in-frame clones only, with some absent. The data hold some 110,000 clones, with over 60% observed a single time. Germline values: CDR1 SGDLS, CDR2 YYNGEE. The CDR3 extends over 20 amino acids. The J segment lost 0 bases and the V segment lost 4 bases, leaving 21 bases of the junction unmatched. As concerns this clone: Its antigen is not identified.

The sample consisted of PBMCs. The rearrangement uses TRBV9 and TRBJ2-5; TRBD1 matches 7 bases. This receptor was taken from a man aged 55-75 years in good health and CMV-seropositive. The CDR3 region is CASSLARDSLLRPYQETQYF. The CDR3 bases are TGTGCCAGCAGCTTGGCCCGGGACAGTTTATTGCGGCCGTACCAAGAGACCCAGTACTTC.